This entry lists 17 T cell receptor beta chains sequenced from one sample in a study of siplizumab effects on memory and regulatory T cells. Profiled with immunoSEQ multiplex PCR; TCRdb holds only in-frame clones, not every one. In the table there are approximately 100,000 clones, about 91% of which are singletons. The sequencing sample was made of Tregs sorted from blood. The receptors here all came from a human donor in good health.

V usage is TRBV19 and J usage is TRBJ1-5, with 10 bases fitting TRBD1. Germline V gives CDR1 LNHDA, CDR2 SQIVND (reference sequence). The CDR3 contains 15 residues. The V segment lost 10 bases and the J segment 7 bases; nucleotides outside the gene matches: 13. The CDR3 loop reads CATQKGQGPNQPQHF. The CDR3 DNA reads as TGTGCCACCCAGAAGGGACAGGGGCCAAACCAGCCCCAGCATTTT.

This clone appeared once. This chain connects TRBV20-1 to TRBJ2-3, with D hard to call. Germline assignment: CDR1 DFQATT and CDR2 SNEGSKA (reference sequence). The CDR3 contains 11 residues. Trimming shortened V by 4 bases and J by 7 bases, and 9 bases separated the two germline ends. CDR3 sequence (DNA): TGCAGTGCTATAAGTGAGCATACGCAGTATTTT. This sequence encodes CSAISEHTQYF.

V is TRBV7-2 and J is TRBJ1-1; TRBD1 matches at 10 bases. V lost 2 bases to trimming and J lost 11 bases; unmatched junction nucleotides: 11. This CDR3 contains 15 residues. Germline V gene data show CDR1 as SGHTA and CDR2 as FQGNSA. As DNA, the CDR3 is TGTGCCAGCAGCTTAATGAGGACAGGGGGTTCTGCGGCTTTCTTT. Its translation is CASSLMRTGGSAAFF.

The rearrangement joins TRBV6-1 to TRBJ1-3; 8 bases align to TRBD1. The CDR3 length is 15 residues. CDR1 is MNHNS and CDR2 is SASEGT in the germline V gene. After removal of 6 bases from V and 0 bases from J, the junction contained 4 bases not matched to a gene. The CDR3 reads CASRTGQGSGNTIYF. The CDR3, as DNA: TGTGCCAGCAGAACCGGACAGGGCTCTGGAAACACCATATATTTT.

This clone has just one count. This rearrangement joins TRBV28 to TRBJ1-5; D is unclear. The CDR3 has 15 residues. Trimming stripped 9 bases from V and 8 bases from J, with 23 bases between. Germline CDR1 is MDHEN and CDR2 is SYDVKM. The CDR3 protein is CASLTHMAGVEPQHF. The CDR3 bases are TGTGCCAGTCTAACCCACATGGCCGGGGTGGAGCCCCAGCATTTT.

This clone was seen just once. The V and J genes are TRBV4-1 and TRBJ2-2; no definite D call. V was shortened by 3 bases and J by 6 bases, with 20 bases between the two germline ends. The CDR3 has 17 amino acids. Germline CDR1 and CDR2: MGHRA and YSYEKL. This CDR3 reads CASSHARRVVPSGELFF. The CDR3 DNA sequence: TGCGCCAGCAGCCACGCCCGCCGGGTAGTCCCATCCGGGGAGCTGTTTTTT.

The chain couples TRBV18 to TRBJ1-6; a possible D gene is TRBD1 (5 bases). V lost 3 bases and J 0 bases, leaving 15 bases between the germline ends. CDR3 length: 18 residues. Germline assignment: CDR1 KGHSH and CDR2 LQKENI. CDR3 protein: CASSPRNAGSSYNSPLHF. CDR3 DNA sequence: TGTGCCAGCTCACCCCGAAACGCAGGGAGCTCCTATAATTCACCCCTCCACTTT.

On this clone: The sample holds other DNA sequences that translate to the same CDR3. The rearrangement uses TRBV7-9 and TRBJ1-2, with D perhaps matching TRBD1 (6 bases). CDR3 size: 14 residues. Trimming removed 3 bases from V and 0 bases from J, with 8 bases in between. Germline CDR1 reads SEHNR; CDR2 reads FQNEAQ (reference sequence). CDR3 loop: CASSLGQANYGYTF. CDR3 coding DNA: TGTGCCAGCAGCTTGGGACAAGCTAACTATGGCTACACCTTC.

The CDR3 region has the DNA TGTGCCATCAAGGAGGGGACCACTGAAGCTTTCTTT. This encodes CAIKEGTTEAFF. J is TRBJ1-1 and V is TRBV10-3; D perhaps matches TRBD1 (5 bases). Germline CDR1 is ENHRY and CDR2 is SYGVKD. The CDR3 runs 12 residues. V was shortened by 7 bases and J by 4 bases, with 10 bases between the two germline ends.

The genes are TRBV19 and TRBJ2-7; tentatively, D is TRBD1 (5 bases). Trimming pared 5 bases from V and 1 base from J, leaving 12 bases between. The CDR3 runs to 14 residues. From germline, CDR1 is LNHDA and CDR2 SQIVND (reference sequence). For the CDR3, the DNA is TGTGCCAGTAGTGTCAATACAGGTTCCTACGAGCAGTACTTC. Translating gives CASSVNTGSYEQYF.

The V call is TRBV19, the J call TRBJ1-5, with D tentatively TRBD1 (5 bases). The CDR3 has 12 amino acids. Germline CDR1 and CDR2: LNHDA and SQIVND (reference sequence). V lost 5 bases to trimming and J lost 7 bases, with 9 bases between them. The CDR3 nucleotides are TGTGCCAGTAGTTGGGGGGAGCAGCCCCAGCATTTT. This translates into CASSWGEQPQHF.

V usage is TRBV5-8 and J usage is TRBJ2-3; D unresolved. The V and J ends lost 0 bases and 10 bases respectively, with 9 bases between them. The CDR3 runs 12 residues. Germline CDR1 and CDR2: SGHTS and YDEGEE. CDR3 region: CASSLVLGSQYF. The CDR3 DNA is TGTGCCAGCAGCTTGGTTCTAGGTTCGCAGTATTTT.

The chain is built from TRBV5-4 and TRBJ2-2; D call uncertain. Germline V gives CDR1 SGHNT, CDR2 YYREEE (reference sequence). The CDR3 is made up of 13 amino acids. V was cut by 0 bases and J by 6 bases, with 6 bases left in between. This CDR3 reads CASSLGAPGELFF. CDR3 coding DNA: TGTGCCAGCAGCTTGGGAGCTCCCGGGGAGCTGTTTTTT. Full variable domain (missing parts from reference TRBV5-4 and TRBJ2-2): ETGVTQSPTHLIKTRGQQVTLRCSSQSGHNTVSWYQQALGQGPQFIFQYYREEENGRGNFPPRFSGLQFPNYSSELNVNALELDDSALYLCASSLGAPGELFFGEGSRLTVL.

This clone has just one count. The CDR3 reads CASTSGRQPQHF. The CDR3 DNA reads TGTGCCAGCACCTCCGGGAGGCAGCCCCAGCATTTT. The chain is built from TRBV7-2 and TRBJ1-5; no clear D. The V end was cut by 7 bases, the J end by 7 bases, with 11 bases between. The germline CDR1 and CDR2 sequences are SGHTA and FQGNSA. The CDR3 is made up of 12 amino acids.

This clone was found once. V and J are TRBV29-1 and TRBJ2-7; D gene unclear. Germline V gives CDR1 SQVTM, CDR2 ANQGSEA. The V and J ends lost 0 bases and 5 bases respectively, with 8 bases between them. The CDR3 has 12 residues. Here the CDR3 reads CSVEDQRNEQYF. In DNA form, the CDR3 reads TGCAGCGTTGAAGATCAAAGGAACGAGCAGTACTTC.

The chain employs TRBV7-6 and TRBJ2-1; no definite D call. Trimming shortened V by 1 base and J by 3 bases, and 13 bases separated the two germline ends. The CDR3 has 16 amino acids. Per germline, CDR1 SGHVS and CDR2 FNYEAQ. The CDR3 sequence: CASSLGGRPDYNEQFF. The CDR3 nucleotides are TGTGCCAGCAGCTTAGGTGGTAGGCCAGACTACAATGAGCAGTTCTTC.

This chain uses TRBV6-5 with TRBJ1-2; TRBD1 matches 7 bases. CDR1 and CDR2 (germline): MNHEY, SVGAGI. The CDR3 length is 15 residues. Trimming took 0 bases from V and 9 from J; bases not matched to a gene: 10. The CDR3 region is CASSYSTRLGQSYTF. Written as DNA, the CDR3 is TGTGCCAGCAGTTACTCGACTCGTCTGGGACAGAGCTACACCTTC.